This paragraph reports one T cell receptor beta chain. The antigen remains unidentified. TCRdb keeps only in-frame clones here, not all; method: immunoSEQ multiplex PCR. The sample records fewer than 1 million clones, 96% being singletons. The germline V gene has CDR1 SGHRS and CDR2 YFSETQ. CDR3 length: 16 amino acids. V was trimmed by 0 bases and J by 5 bases, leaving 17 bases between them. The data were obtained in a study of shared clonotypes between healthy human individuals. Turning to the study itself: Donors were a couple of women and a few men aged 18 to 49.

Naive CD8 cells comprised CD45RO-negative, CCR7-positively selected cells, excluding terminally differentiated effector memory CD45RA+ cells. Study results and limitations: For naive CD4 cells, approximately 5% of clonotypes were shared across a handful of donors. Sharing of clonotypes among donors was expected to vary with sequencing depth. Donor scarcity curtailed the genetic and exposure-history diversity represented herein.

The TCR comes from a man younger than 40 in good health. The sequenced material came from naive CD8+ T cells sorted from blood. The chain joins TRBV5-1 to TRBJ2-5; D might be TRBD1 (5 bases). The CDR3 DNA is TGCGCCAGCAGCTTGGCTGTAGGGGATGACGCGGAGACCCAGTACTTC. Its translation: CASSLAVGDDAETQYF.